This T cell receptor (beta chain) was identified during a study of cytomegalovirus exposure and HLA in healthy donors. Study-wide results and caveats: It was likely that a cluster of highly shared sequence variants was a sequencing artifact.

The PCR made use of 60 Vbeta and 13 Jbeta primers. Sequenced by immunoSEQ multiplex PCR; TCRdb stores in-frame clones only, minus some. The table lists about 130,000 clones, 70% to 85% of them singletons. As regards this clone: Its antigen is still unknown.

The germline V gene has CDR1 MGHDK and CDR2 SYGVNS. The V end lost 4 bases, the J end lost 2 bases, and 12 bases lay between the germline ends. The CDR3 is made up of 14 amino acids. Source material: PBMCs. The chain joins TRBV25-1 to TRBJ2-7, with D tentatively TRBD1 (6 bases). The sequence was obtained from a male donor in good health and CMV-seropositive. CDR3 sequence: CASSATGSPYEQYF. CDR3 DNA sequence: TGTGCCAGCAGTGCTACAGGGTCACCCTACGAGCAGTACTTC.